The clone carrying this TCR beta chain was picked up many times. Time point described: pre-sensitization, week 0. The sample's treatment: therapeutic diphenylcyclopropenone sensitization with weekly scalp DPC. The record originates from a study of human T cells and chemical hapten exposure. The CDR3 contains 16 residues. V was pared by 1 base and J by 4 bases, with 17 bases between. Germline CDR1 is MGHRA and CDR2 is YSYEKL. TCRdb fed the RACE reads into MiXCR, producing one record per CDR3 protein. Of 300,000 to 400,000 distinct CDR3 sequences listed, 4% to 6% are singletons. The receptor comes from a woman aged 45-59 years with alopecia areata. Some clones in this sample may be carry-over from other donors' samples. The sequencing used whole blood, collected in connection with sensitization to the hapten diphenylcyclopropenone (DPC). The V and J genes are TRBV4-1 and TRBJ2-7; tentatively, D is TRBD1 (7 bases). The CDR3: CASSQGGMTGMYEQYF. The CDR3 nucleotides are TGCGCCAGCAGCCAAGGCGGGATGACAGGGATGTACGAGCAGTACTTC.